This T cell receptor (beta chain) was sequenced in a study of radiotherapy plus CTLA-4 blockade in lung cancer. Findings and caveats of the study: Early clone dynamics of blood T cells, plus interferon-beta, reportedly predicted response best.

Comments on this clone: Its target is not known.

J lost 9 bases, V lost 1 base, and 10 bases had no gene match. Germline-derived CDR1 and CDR2 are SGDLS and YYNGEE. CDR3 length: 15 amino acids. The data were produced by immunoSEQ multiplex PCR, yet TCRdb's version contains in-frame clones alone and is incomplete. This table holds some 74,000 clones, roughly 78% found once. This TCR was sampled from a human donor with non-small cell lung cancer who had a complete response to radiotherapy plus ipilimumab. This chain links TRBV9 with TRBJ2-1; 7 bases are shared with TRBD1. The source material was peripheral blood, sampled from a patient treated with radiotherapy plus ipilimumab. CDR3: CASSVLGTELLEQFF. Written as DNA, the CDR3 is TGTGCCAGCAGCGTATTGGGGACAGAATTACTTGAGCAGTTCTTC.